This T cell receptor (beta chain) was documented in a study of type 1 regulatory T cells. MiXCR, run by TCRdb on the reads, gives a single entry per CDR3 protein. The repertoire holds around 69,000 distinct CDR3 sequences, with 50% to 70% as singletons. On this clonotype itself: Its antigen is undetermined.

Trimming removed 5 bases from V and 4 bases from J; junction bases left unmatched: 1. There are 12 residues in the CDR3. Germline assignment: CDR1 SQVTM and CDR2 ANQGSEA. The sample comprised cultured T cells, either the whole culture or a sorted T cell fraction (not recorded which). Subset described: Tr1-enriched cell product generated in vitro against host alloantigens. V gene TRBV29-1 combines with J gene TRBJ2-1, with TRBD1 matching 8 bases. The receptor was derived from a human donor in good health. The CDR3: CSVWTGYNEQFF. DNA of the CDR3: TGCAGCGTTTGGACAGGGTACAATGAGCAGTTCTTC.